The rows below give T cell receptor beta chains drawn from one sample of a study of cytomegalovirus exposure and HLA in healthy donors. Sequencing was performed with immunoSEQ multiplex PCR; in TCRdb, only in-frame clones are kept and a portion is missing. The repertoire holds about 120,000 clones, with around 82% as singletons. Sequences were obtained from PBMCs. These receptors were collected from a male donor in good health and CMV-seropositive. The CDR3 runs from the conserved cysteine through the conserved F or W. D genes are given only for firm matches. Clone size is shown for a subset of rows, as once, few, many or a class of expanded clone.

TRBJ1-4 TRBD1 once TRBV7-9 15 CASSPPGQGDEKLFF TGTGCCAGCAGCCCTCCGGGACAGGGGGATGAAAAACTGTTTTTT
TRBJ1-1 . . TRBV29-1 12 CSVVQRTTEAFF TGCAGCGTTGTTCAGCGTACCACTGAAGCTTTCTTT
TRBJ2-2 TRBD1 once TRBV7-3 14 CASSPQTGPGELFF TGTGCCAGCAGCCCCCAGACAGGGCCCGGGGAGCTGTTTTTT
TRBJ1-4 TRBD1 . TRBV28 16 CASSSRTGATNEKLFF TGTGCCAGCAGCTCTCGGACAGGGGCAACTAATGAAAAACTGTTTTTT
TRBJ2-1 TRBD1 . TRBV13 17 CASSPPSGTGWVNEQFF TGTGCCAGCAGCCCCCCCTCCGGGACAGGGTGGGTCAATGAGCAGTTCTTC
TRBJ2-1 . . TRBV11-3 15 CASSLDRGAYNEQFF TGTGCCAGCAGCTTAGACAGGGGTGCGTACAATGAGCAGTTCTTC
TRBJ2-3 . few TRBV7-9 14 CASSPRGGSDTQYF TGTGCCAGCAGCCCGAGGGGGGGATCAGATACGCAGTATTTT
TRBJ2-5 TRBD1 . TRBV19 19 CASRFPGTARQYSQETQYF TGTGCCAGTAGGTTCCCCGGGACAGCTAGACAATACTCACAAGAGACCCAGTACTTC
TRBJ1-3 . . TRBV13 15 CASSPGEGTGNTIYF TGTGCCAGCAGCCCTGGCGAGGGAACTGGAAACACCATATATTTT
TRBJ2-5 TRBD1 . TRBV6-1 14 CASSPSGQGQTQYF TGTGCCAGCAGTCCCTCGGGACAGGGCCAGACCCAGTACTTC
TRBJ2-1 TRBD2 . TRBV4-2 18 CASSQPGLAGASYNEQFF TGTGCCAGCAGCCAACCGGGACTAGCGGGAGCCTCCTACAATGAGCAGTTCTTC
TRBJ1-2 . . TRBV19 17 CASSITQEAITTYGYTF TGTGCCAGTAGTATTACGCAAGAGGCCATTACGACCTATGGCTACACCTTC
TRBJ1-5 TRBD1 . TRBV19 15 CASTTLTGVHQPQHF TGTGCCAGTACCACCCTAACAGGGGTACATCAGCCCCAGCATTTT
TRBJ1-1 TRBD1 once TRBV30 12 CAWDTGVTEAFF TGTGCCTGGGATACAGGGGTCACTGAAGCTTTCTTT
TRBJ2-3 . . TRBV29-1 12 CSVELEAGTQYF TGCAGCGTTGAACTTGAGGCGGGTACGCAGTATTTT
TRBJ1-2 TRBD1 . TRBV28 13 CASSYGQGYGYTF TGTGCCAGCAGTTACGGACAGGGCTATGGCTACACCTTC
TRBJ2-5 . few TRBV28 15 CASSPSRVEKETQYF TGTGCCAGCAGCCCGAGCCGGGTCGAAAAAGAGACCCAGTACTTC
TRBJ2-1 . . TRBV19 13 CASSTSSGSEQFF TGTGCCAGTAGTACCTCGTCAGGCAGTGAGCAGTTCTTC
TRBJ2-3 . once TRBV27 14 CASSFTSRTDTQYF TGTGCCAGCAGTTTCACATCACGCACAGATACGCAGTATTTT
TRBJ2-7 . once TRBV7-9 17 CASSTHVGPLAGYEQYF TGTGCCAGCAGCACTCACGTGGGTCCCTTGGCGGGTTACGAGCAGTACTTC
TRBJ1-1 . . TRBV5-6 14 CASSLPRWNTEAFF TGTGCCAGCAGCTTGCCCAGGTGGAACACTGAAGCTTTCTTT
TRBJ2-1 . . TRBV27 12 CASSFGYNEQFF TGTGCCAGCAGTTTCGGGTACAATGAGCAGTTCTTC
TRBJ1-3 . . TRBV13 14 CASSFTGSGNTIYF TGTGCCAGCAGCTTTACAGGGTCTGGAAACACCATATATTTT
TRBJ2-1 TRBD2 . TRBV5-4 15 CASSLTSGSYNEQFF TGTGCCAGCAGTTTGACTAGCGGCTCCTACAATGAGCAGTTCTTC
TRBJ2-7 TRBD2 . TRBV9 15 CASSASGGNSYEQYF TGTGCCAGCTCAGCCAGCGGGGGGAACTCCTACGAGCAGTACTTC
TRBJ2-3 . . TRBV19 15 CASSIQGTHTDTQYF TGTGCCAGTAGTATACAGGGAACACACACAGATACGCAGTATTTT
TRBJ1-6 TRBD1 . TRBV11-2 15 CASSSHRGVNSPLHF TGTGCCAGCAGCTCTCACAGGGGGGTCAATTCACCCCTCCACTTT
TRBJ2-1 . . TRBV5-1 10 CTPENVEQFF TGCACCCCGGAGAACGTAGAGCAGTTCTTC
TRBJ2-1 TRBD2 few TRBV6-4 15 CASSDLAGSGNEQFF TGTGCCAGCAGTGACCTAGCGGGAAGCGGAAATGAGCAGTTCTTC
TRBJ2-6 . . TRBV19 16 CASSVYLVSGANGLTF TGTGCCAGTAGTGTCTACTTGGTCTCTGGGGCCAACGGCCTGACTTTC
TRBJ2-1 TRBD1 . TRBV18 15 CASSQTGNPYNEQFF TGTGCCAGCTCTCAGACAGGGAACCCCTACAATGAGCAGTTCTTC
TRBJ1-2 TRBD1 . TRBV5-4 15 CASSVGQGKNYGYTF TGTGCCAGCAGCGTGGGACAGGGTAAAAACTATGGCTACACCTTC
TRBJ1-6 TRBD1 . TRBV4-3 16 CASSQDWDSQVSPLHF TGCGCCAGCAGCCAAGATTGGGACAGTCAGGTTTCACCCCTCCACTTT
TRBJ2-5 . . TRBV5-1 14 CASSPNRVAETQYF TGCGCCAGCAGCCCGAACAGGGTAGCCGAGACCCAGTACTTC
TRBJ2-2 . . TRBV7-3 15 CASSLISGWAGELFF TGTGCCAGCAGCTTAATTTCAGGGTGGGCCGGGGAGCTGTTTTTT
TRBJ2-7 TRBD1 . TRBV5-1 14 CASSFRDRVHEQYF TGCGCCAGCAGCTTCCGGGACAGGGTACACGAGCAGTACTTC
TRBJ1-4 . . TRBV10-3 12 CATRQPNEKLFF TGTGCCACTCGACAGCCTAATGAAAAACTGTTTTTT
TRBJ1-2 TRBD1 . TRBV6-5 14 CASSRGTGSYGYTF TGTGCCAGCAGTAGGGGGACAGGGAGTTATGGCTACACCTTC
TRBJ2-7 TRBD1 few TRBV5-1 14 CASQGTQGAYEQYF TGCGCCAGCCAGGGGACACAGGGGGCCTACGAGCAGTACTTC
TRBJ2-3 TRBD2 . TRBV7-7 19 CASSPFRGGGRTSTDTQYF TGTGCTAGCAGCCCTTTTCGGGGGGGCGGCCGGACTAGCACAGATACGCAGTATTTT